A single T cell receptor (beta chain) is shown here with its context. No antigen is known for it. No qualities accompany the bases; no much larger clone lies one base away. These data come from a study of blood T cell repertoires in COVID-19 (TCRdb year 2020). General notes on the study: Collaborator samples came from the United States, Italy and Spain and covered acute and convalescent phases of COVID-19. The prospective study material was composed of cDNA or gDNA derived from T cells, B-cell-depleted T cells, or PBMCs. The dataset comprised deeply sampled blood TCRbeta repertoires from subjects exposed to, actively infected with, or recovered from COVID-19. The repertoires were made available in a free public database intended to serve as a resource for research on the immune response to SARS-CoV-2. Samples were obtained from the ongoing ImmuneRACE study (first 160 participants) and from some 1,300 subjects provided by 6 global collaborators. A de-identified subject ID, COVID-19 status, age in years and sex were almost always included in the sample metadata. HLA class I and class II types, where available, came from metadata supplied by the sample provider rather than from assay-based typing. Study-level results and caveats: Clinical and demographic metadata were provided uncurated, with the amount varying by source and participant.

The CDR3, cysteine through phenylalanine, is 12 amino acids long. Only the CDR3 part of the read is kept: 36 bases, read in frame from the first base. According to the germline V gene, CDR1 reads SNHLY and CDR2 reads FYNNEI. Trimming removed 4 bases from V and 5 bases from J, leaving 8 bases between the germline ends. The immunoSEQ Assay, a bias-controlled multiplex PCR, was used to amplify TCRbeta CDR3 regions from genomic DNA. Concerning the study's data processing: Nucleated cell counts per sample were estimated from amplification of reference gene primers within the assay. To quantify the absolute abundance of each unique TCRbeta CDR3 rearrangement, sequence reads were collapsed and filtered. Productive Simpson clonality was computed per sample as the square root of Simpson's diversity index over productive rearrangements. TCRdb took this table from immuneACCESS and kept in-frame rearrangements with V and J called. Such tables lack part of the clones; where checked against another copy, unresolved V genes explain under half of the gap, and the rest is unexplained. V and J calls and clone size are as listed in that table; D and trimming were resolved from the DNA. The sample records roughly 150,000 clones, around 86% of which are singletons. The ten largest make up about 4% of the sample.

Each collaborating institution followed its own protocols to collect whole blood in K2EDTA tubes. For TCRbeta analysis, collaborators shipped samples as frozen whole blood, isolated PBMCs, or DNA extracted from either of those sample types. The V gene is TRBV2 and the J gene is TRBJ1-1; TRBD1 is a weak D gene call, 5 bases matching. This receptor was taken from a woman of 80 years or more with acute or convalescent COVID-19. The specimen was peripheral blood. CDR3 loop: CASSVGGTEAFF. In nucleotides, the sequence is TGTGCCAGCAGTGTGGGGGGGACTGAAGCTTTCTTT.